This T cell receptor (beta chain) was documented in a study of T-cell reconstitution after alpha-beta-depleted transplantation in children. Preparation of the TCRbeta library used unique molecular identifiers. A single record per CDR3 protein comes from TCRdb applying MiXCR to the PCR reads. The sample records some 400,000 distinct CDR3 sequences, roughly 20% being singletons. A few counts support this clonotype. The CDR3 covers 13 residues. Germline-derived CDR1 and CDR2 are MDHEN and SYDVKM. Trimming took 9 bases from V and 3 from J, leaving 15 bases between them. The receptor was derived from a human donor who donated a stem cell graft to a child with acute myeloid leukemia. The input for sequencing was PBMCs from the stem cell graft donor, taken from the stem cell graft. V and J are TRBV28 and TRBJ2-7; a weak D match, TRBD1 (5 bases). The CDR3 region is CASLGRAYYEQYF. The CDR3 nucleotides read TGTGCCAGTTTGGGGCGCGCCTACTACGAGCAGTACTTC.